A single sample gave rise to the 14 T cell receptor beta chains below, sequenced in a study of CD8 T cells in Susac syndrome (dated 2019 in TCRdb). Library prep was done by the immunoSEQ multiplex PCR assay. RNA was extracted using the RNeasy kit, and roughly 0.5 to 1 microgram was reverse transcribed with random hexamers. TCRdb took the public reads, trimmed them with fastp at Q25, ran MiXCR for clone calling and kept in-frame beta chains. For every CDR3 protein sequence, its rows merge into one entry that carries the most common genes and DNA. This sample is represented by more than 150,000 distinct CDR3 sequences; 85% to 95% of them were singletons. Of the sample, approximately 0.16% is held by the ten largest clones. Sequencing was carried out using CD8+ T cells from PBMCs. All receptors come from a human donor with Susac syndrome.

CDR3 loop: CATRSGANVLTF. CDR3 DNA: TGTGCCACACGCTCTGGGGCCAACGTCCTGACTTTC. V gene TRBV6-5 combines with J gene TRBJ2-6, with unresolved D. Germline values: CDR1 MNHEY, CDR2 SVGAGI. The V and J ends lost 10 bases and 0 bases respectively, with 4 bases between them. This CDR3 is built from 12 residues.

The chain joins TRBV2 to TRBJ1-5, with no clear D. The V gene lost 1 base and the J gene lost 0 bases, with 7 bases spanning the gap. Germline V gene sequence: CDR1 SNHLY, CDR2 FYNNEI. The CDR3 extends over 15 amino acids. This CDR3 reads CASSEGTHSNQPQHF. The CDR3 DNA follows: TGTGCCAGCAGTGAAGGGACTCATAGCAATCAGCCCCAGCATTTT.

V gene TRBV30 combines with J gene TRBJ2-2, with 9 bases identical to TRBD2. From germline, CDR1 is GTSNPN and CDR2 SVGIG (reference sequence). This CDR3 is built from 16 residues. After removal of 2 bases from V and 4 bases from J, the junction contained 8 bases not matched to a gene. CDR3 residues: CAWSSGLAGFTGELFF. DNA for the CDR3: TGTGCCTGGAGTTCCGGCCTAGCGGGGTTCACCGGGGAGCTGTTTTTT. The complete variable domain, with remaining parts taken from reference TRBV30 and TRBJ2-2, reads SQTIHQWPATLVQPVGSPLSLECTVEGTSNPNLYWYRQAAGRGLQLLFYSVGIGQISSEVPQNLSASRPQDRQFILSSKKLLLSDSGFYLCAWSSGLAGFTGELFFGEGSRLTVL.

This clonotype has only one observation. V gene TRBV12-3 or TRBV12-4 combines with J gene TRBJ1-6, with D unclear. Between the trimmed V and J ends, which lost 5 bases and 10 bases, there was a span of 15 bases. CDR3 length: 14 amino acids. The chain's CDR3 is CASSLSGVPSPLHF. The CDR3 DNA follows: TGTGCCAGCAGTCTCTCAGGAGTCCCCTCACCCCTCCACTTT.

The chain has TRBV27 and TRBJ2-7, with D possibly being TRBD1 (5 bases). V was trimmed by 3 bases and J by 6 bases, leaving 9 bases between them. The CDR3 extends over 12 amino acids. Germline V gene lookup returns CDR1 MNHEY and CDR2 SMNVEV (reference sequence). The CDR3 sequence: CASSLWGGEQYF. The CDR3 nucleotides read TGTGCCAGCAGTTTGTGGGGCGGCGAGCAGTACTTC.

The chain is built from TRBV4-1 and TRBJ1-2; unclear D gene. CDR1 MGHRA and CDR2 YSYEKL come from the germline V gene. The CDR3 runs 12 residues. V was clipped by 3 bases and J by 8 bases, with 10 bases between them. The CDR3 here is CASSQGRRGYTF. The CDR3 DNA reads as TGCGCCAGCAGCCAGGGTCGTAGGGGCTACACCTTC.

The chain employs TRBV13 and TRBJ2-7; a possible D gene is TRBD2 (6 bases). With 5 bases removed from V and 6 bases from J, the gap between germline ends came to 17 bases. Germline values: CDR1 PRHDT, CDR2 FYEKMQ (reference sequence). The CDR3 loop spans 14 amino acids. CDR3 loop: CASSPRTNRGEQYF. The CDR3 nucleotides read TGTGCCAGCAGCCCGAGGACTAATCGCGGCGAGCAGTACTTC. Together with reference TRBV13 and TRBJ2-7, the CDR3 gives the full variable domain: AAGVIQSPRHLIKEKRETATLKCYPIPRHDTVYWYQQGPGQDPQFLISFYEKMQSDKGSIPDRFSAQQFSDYHSELNMSSLELGDSALYFCASSPRTNRGEQYFGPGTRLTVT.

This clonotype showed up just once. The rearrangement links TRBV6-5 to TRBJ1-2; 8 bases line up with TRBD1. The CDR3 runs 11 residues. J was trimmed by 8 bases and V by 11 bases; bases with no gene match: 7. Per germline, CDR1 MNHEY and CDR2 SVGAGI. The CDR3 reads CACSTGAGYTF. DNA for the CDR3: TGTGCCTGCTCGACAGGGGCCGGCTACACCTTC.

J is TRBJ2-1 and V is TRBV19; D is uncertain. The V gene lost 3 bases and the J gene lost 2 bases, with 2 bases spanning the gap. The CDR3 length is 12 residues. The germline CDR1 and CDR2 sequences are LNHDA and SQIVND (reference sequence). The CDR3 sequence is CASSIPYNEQFF. CDR3 nucleotides: TGTGCCAGTAGTATCCCCTACAATGAGCAGTTCTTC.

This chain joins TRBV4-1 and TRBJ2-1; 8 positions agree with TRBD2. V lost 0 bases, J lost 1 base, and 5 bases stayed unmatched. Germline CDR1 and CDR2: MGHRA and YSYEKL. The CDR3 runs 17 residues. The CDR3 reads CASSQDPRGDSYNEQFF. The CDR3 DNA sequence: TGCGCCAGCAGCCAAGATCCGCGGGGGGATTCCTACAATGAGCAGTTCTTC.

The chain carries TRBV12-3 or TRBV12-4 and TRBJ2-1; the match to TRBD1 covers 10 bases. Unmatched junction bases numbered 8, after V lost 1 base and J lost 5 bases. The length of the CDR3 is 17 residues. The CDR3, as DNA: TGTGCCAGCAGTTTAGAAGGGGGACAGGGGTGGGACAATGAGCAGTTCTTC. Translated: CASSLEGGQGWDNEQFF.

This sequence joins TRBV20-1 and TRBJ2-5; D remains ambiguous. Per germline, CDR1 DFQATT and CDR2 SNEGSKA (reference sequence). CDR3 length: 13 residues. The germline V and J ends were trimmed by 1 base and 5 bases, with 11 bases remaining between them. The CDR3 DNA follows: TGCAGTGCTAGAGCAGCTGGGGTGGAGACCCAGTACTTC. Translating it yields CSARAAGVETQYF.

This rearrangement joins TRBV4-1 to TRBJ2-3; 7 positions match TRBD2. The V gene's germline CDR1 is MGHRA and CDR2 YSYEKL. The CDR3 spans 16 residues. Trimming removed 0 bases from V and 5 bases from J; junction bases left unmatched: 8. CDR3 DNA: TGCGCCAGCAGCCAAGAAGCAGGGACTAAAATAGATACGCAGTATTTT. It yields the protein CASSQEAGTKIDTQYF.

The V and J genes are TRBV4-1 and TRBJ1-1, with 8 bases lining up with TRBD1. The CDR3 is 15 residues long. Germline CDR1 MGHRA, CDR2 YSYEKL. Unmatched junction bases numbered 9, after V lost 4 bases and J lost 5 bases. For the CDR3, the DNA is TGCGCCAGCAGCCCTTACAGGGGGGTAGGGACTGAAGCTTTCTTT. It translates to CASSPYRGVGTEAFF.